This T cell receptor beta chain was captured by sequencing in a study of blood T cell repertoires in COVID-19. At the level of the study: The study drew acute and convalescent COVID-19 samples from the United States, Italy and Spain. T cells, B-cell-depleted T cells, or PBMCs provided the cDNA or gDNA that served as material.

In the original workflow: The authors estimated nucleated cell counts from reference gene primer amplification. The repertoire was sequenced with immunoSEQ multiplex PCR; TCRdb's copy has only in-frame clones and lacks some. The DNA gave D and trimming, while V, J and clone size come from that table. This table has under 150,000 clones, 79% appearing once. This CDR3 is built from 14 residues. The chain employs TRBV21-1 and TRBJ1-2; TRBD1 reflects the table's D call only, with no check against the DNA. TRBV21-1 is labeled a pseudogene. This clonotype was sampled from a woman of 80 years or more with acute or convalescent COVID-19. The sample taken for sequencing was peripheral blood. CDR3 protein: CASTLMATDYGYTF. The CDR3 coding sequence is TGTGCCAGCACCTTGATGGCTACAGACTATGGCTACACCTTC.